This TCR beta chain was sequenced in a study of T cell responses to AZD1222 COVID-19 vaccine. Study-level background: Second doses that came at about 4 or about 12 weeks were put together.

A note on this clone: Its antigen is as yet unknown.

The protocol was immunoSEQ multiplex PCR, while the TCRdb copy is restricted to in-frame clones and leaves out a portion. The data contain about 130,000 clones, more than 70% of them singletons. Findings and limits, study-wide: Two doses of AZD1222 preceded a rise in Spike-specific TCR breadth and depth. Of the AZD1222 recipients, only 5 to 7 were seropositive at baseline. Regions 160-218 and 743-854 dominated among vaccine-associated CD4 TCRs spanning spike.

The receptor was derived from an adult in good health. The sequenced sample was peripheral blood, obtained on day 0 of AZD1222 vaccination.

The CDR3 spells CASSPTLGGAEAFF. The CDR3 nucleotides are TGTGCCAGCAGCCCTACTCTGGGGGGGGCTGAAGCTTTCTTT. The chain uses TRBV7-2 and TRBJ1-1; tentatively, D is TRBD1 (5 bases). V lost 5 bases to trimming and J lost 6 bases, with 16 bases between them. The CDR3 runs to 14 residues. Per the germline V gene, CDR1 is SGHTA and CDR2 is FQGNSA.